This T cell receptor beta chain was recovered during a study of blood T cell repertoires in COVID-19 (dated by TCRdb to 2020 to 2022). Some background on the complete study: The collaborator samples originated in the United States, Italy and Spain and spanned the acute and convalescent phases of COVID-19. Samples were obtained from the ongoing ImmuneRACE study (first 160 participants) and from over 1,000 subjects provided by 6 global collaborators. Where HLA class I and class II types were available, the types were taken from metadata supplied by the sample provider, not from assay-based typing. The repertoires were made available in a free public database intended to serve as a resource for research on the immune response to SARS-CoV-2. The dataset comprised deeply sampled blood TCRbeta repertoires from subjects exposed to, actively infected with, or recovered from COVID-19. Nearly every sample came with metadata listing a de-identified subject ID, COVID-19 status, age in years and sex. The material from the prospective study consisted of cDNA or gDNA derived from T cells, B-cell-depleted T cells, or PBMCs. The paper as a whole reports these results and caveats: The amount of clinical and demographic metadata varied by source and participant and was provided uncurated.

Whole blood was collected in K2EDTA tubes by collaborating institutions according to the institutions' own protocols. For TCRbeta analysis, collaborators shipped samples as frozen whole blood, isolated PBMCs, or DNA extracted from either of those sample types. The immunoSEQ Assay, a bias-controlled multiplex PCR, was used to amplify TCRbeta CDR3 regions from genomic DNA. The source study handled its data this way. Within the assay, amplification of reference gene primers was used to estimate how many nucleated cells each sample contained. To quantify the absolute abundance of each unique TCRbeta CDR3 rearrangement, sequence reads were collapsed and filtered. For each sample, productive Simpson clonality was calculated as the square root of Simpson's diversity index over productive rearrangements. This immuneACCESS table, as held by TCRdb, lists in-frame sequences with V and J called but not all clones. Of the missing ones, under half trace to an unresolved V gene in checked studies; the others have no known cause. V and J calls plus clone size are reproduced from that table; the DNA served to infer D and trimming. This sample comprises 200,000 to 250,000 clones, roughly 84% of them detected only once. Less than 7.5% of the sample is taken by the ten largest.

CDR1 and CDR2, looked up from the germline V gene (reference sequence), are LGHDT and YNNKEL. Trimmed from V: 7 bases; trimmed from J: 5 bases; junction bases lacking a gene match: 9. The CDR3 runs 15 amino acids, cysteine and phenylalanine included. Only the CDR3 DNA stays, 45 bases, in frame from base 1. About this clone: This clone's antigen is unknown. There are no base qualities to consult, and no much larger clone falls within one base.

This receptor was obtained from a woman aged 45-59 years with acute or convalescent COVID-19. This chain joins TRBV3-1 (or the pseudogene TRBV3-2) to TRBJ2-5; 11 bases in the junction line up with TRBD2. The sequenced sample was peripheral blood. The nucleotides read TGTGCCAGCACTGTTATAGCGGGGGGGCCGGAGACCCAGTACTTC. It codes for CASTVIAGGPETQYF.